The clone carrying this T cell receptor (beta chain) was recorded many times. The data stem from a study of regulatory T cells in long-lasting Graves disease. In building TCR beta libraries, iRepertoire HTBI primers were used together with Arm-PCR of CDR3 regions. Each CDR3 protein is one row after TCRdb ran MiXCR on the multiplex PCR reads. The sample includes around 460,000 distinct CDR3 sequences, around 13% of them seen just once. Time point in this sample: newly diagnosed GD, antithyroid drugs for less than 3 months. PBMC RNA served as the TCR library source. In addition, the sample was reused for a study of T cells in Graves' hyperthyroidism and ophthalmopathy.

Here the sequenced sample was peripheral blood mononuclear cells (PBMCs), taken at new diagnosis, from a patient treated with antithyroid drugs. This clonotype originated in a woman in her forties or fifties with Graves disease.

CDR3 loop: CASSFKGLRQPQHF. The CDR3 nucleotides are TGTGCCAGCAGTTTTAAAGGGTTGCGTCAGCCCCAGCATTTT. The chain couples TRBV12-3 or TRBV12-4 to TRBJ1-5; no definite D call. The CDR3 covers 14 residues. Trimming left V 3 bases short and J 6 bases short, with 12 bases between.